Listed below are T cell receptor beta chains from one sample, sequenced in a study of shared clonotypes between healthy human individuals. The repertoire was sequenced with immunoSEQ multiplex PCR; TCRdb's copy has only in-frame clones and lacks some. The table lists some 2,100,000 clones, 85% to 95% of them singletons, with about 1.5% in the top ten. The specimen sequenced was naive CD8+ T cells from PBMCs. The receptors originated from a man younger than 35 in good health. Some clones in this sample may be carry-over from other donors' samples. Each CDR3 is given with its conserved first and last residue. Each record gives: J gene, V gene, D gene, clone size, CDR3 protein, CDR3 DNA. D genes are given only for firm matches. Clone size appears in some rows only: once, few, many, or a class for an expanded clone.

j_gene: TRBJ1-1
v_gene: TRBV10-3
d_gene: -
abundance: few
CDR3aa: CAISESTLTFF
CDR3nt: TGTGCCATCAGTGAGTCGACTTTAACTTTCTTT

j_gene: TRBJ2-2
v_gene: TRBV27
d_gene: -
abundance: -
CDR3aa: CASLGGYATGELFF
CDR3nt: TGTGCCAGCTTAGGCGGGTATGCCACCGGGGAGCTGTTTTTT

j_gene: TRBJ1-5
v_gene: TRBV19
d_gene: -
abundance: -
CDR3aa: CASTKVSNQPQHF
CDR3nt: TGTGCCAGTACTAAGGTAAGTAATCAGCCCCAGCATTTT

j_gene: TRBJ1-4
v_gene: TRBV19
d_gene: -
abundance: once
CDR3aa: CASSIRQPEDEKLFF
CDR3nt: TGTGCCAGTAGTATACGGCAGCCAGAGGATGAAAAACTGTTTTTT

j_gene: TRBJ2-7
v_gene: TRBV11-2
d_gene: TRBD2
abundance: -
CDR3aa: CASSLARLAFWEQYF
CDR3nt: TGTGCCAGCAGCTTAGCCCGACTAGCCTTCTGGGAGCAGTACTTC

j_gene: TRBJ2-1
v_gene: TRBV28
d_gene: -
abundance: -
CDR3aa: CATAGQAVEQFF
CDR3nt: TGTGCCACAGCAGGGCAAGCAGTTGAGCAGTTCTTC

j_gene: TRBJ1-2
v_gene: TRBV6-1
d_gene: -
abundance: -
CDR3aa: CASSVFRDYGYTF
CDR3nt: TGTGCCAGCAGTGTCTTCCGGGACTATGGCTACACCTTC

j_gene: TRBJ2-7
v_gene: TRBV4-3
d_gene: -
abundance: -
CDR3aa: CASSQGSLGEQYF
CDR3nt: TGCGCCAGCAGCCAGGGATCTTTGGGCGAGCAGTACTTC

j_gene: TRBJ2-3
v_gene: TRBV27
d_gene: TRBD2
abundance: -
CDR3aa: CASSLQAGGTDTQYF
CDR3nt: TGTGCCAGCAGTTTGCAAGCGGGAGGGACAGATACGCAGTATTTT

j_gene: TRBJ2-7
v_gene: TRBV19
d_gene: TRBD2
abundance: -
CDR3aa: CASGGLAPSEQYF
CDR3nt: TGTGCCAGTGGGGGACTAGCGCCCAGCGAGCAGTACTTC

j_gene: TRBJ2-1
v_gene: TRBV28
d_gene: TRBD2
abundance: -
CDR3aa: CASSLMVLAGLGEQFF
CDR3nt: TGTGCCAGCAGTTTAATGGTCCTAGCGGGACTGGGTGAGCAGTTCTTC

j_gene: TRBJ2-2
v_gene: TRBV16
d_gene: -
abundance: -
CDR3aa: CASSQSAADTGELFF
CDR3nt: TGTGCCAGCAGCCAATCTGCGGCAGACACCGGGGAGCTGTTTTTT

j_gene: TRBJ1-2
v_gene: TRBV14
d_gene: -
abundance: -
CDR3aa: CASSQRGHPTYGYTF
CDR3nt: TGTGCCAGCAGCCAACGGGGACACCCCACCTATGGCTACACCTTC

j_gene: TRBJ2-2
v_gene: TRBV19
d_gene: -
abundance: -
CDR3aa: CASNPRETGELFF
CDR3nt: TGTGCCAGTAATCCTAGGGAGACCGGGGAGCTGTTTTTT

j_gene: TRBJ1-3
v_gene: TRBV9
d_gene: -
abundance: -
CDR3aa: CASSPSRGGNTIYF
CDR3nt: TGTGCCAGCAGCCCCTCCCGGGGAGGAAACACCATATATTTT

j_gene: TRBJ1-2
v_gene: TRBV7-9
d_gene: -
abundance: once
CDR3aa: CASSSRTGYGYTF
CDR3nt: TGTGCCAGCAGCTCTCGTACCGGCTATGGCTACACCTTC